These 8 T cell receptor beta chains originate from one sample sequenced in a study of cytomegalovirus exposure and HLA in healthy donors. Primers: 60 Vbeta forward and 13 Jbeta reverse. The table came from immunoSEQ multiplex PCR; TCRdb's copy has only in-frame clones and leaves some out. The profile shows under 150,000 clones, approximately 78% of them singletons. The sample taken for sequencing was PBMCs. The receptors shown here come from a woman between 40 and 50 years old in good health and CMV-seropositive.

The rearrangement uses TRBV9 and TRBJ1-5, with 9 nucleotides matching TRBD1. V shed 0 bases, J shed 7 bases, and the junction held 5 bases outside the gene matches. Per germline, CDR1 SGDLS and CDR2 YYNGEE. This CDR3 is 15 amino acids long. CDR3 sequence (DNA): TGTGCCAGCAGCGTAGGGGACAGGGCCGCCCAGCCCCAGCATTTT. Residues: CASSVGDRAAQPQHF.

This clone was seen once. This rearrangement joins TRBV19 to TRBJ2-6; 10 bases fit TRBD1. The CDR3 covers 16 residues. Germline CDR1 reads LNHDA; CDR2 reads SQIVND (reference sequence). Germline trimming cut 8 bases from V and 4 bases from J; bases unmatched to any gene: 8. CDR3 region: CASRDRGPSGANVLTF. The CDR3 DNA reads as TGTGCCAGTCGGGACAGGGGCCCGAGCGGGGCCAACGTCCTGACTTTC.

In its sample, this clone was seen a few times. This rearrangement joins TRBV28 to TRBJ2-3; a weak D match, TRBD2 (5 bases). In germline, CDR1 is MDHEN, CDR2 SYDVKM. The V end was cut by 3 bases, the J end by 4 bases, with 11 bases between. There are 14 residues in the CDR3. CDR3 region: CASSLAGLSDTQYF. For the CDR3, the DNA is TGTGCCAGCAGTTTGGCAGGACTGTCAGATACGCAGTATTTT.

This chain uses TRBV6-1 with TRBJ1-5; 8 bases fit TRBD1. CDR3 size: 14 residues. CDR1 is MNHNS, CDR2 SASEGT, per germline. Trimming removed 2 bases from V and 7 bases from J; junction bases left unmatched: 4. CDR3 sequence: CASSETGGEQPQHF. The CDR3 DNA reads TGTGCCAGCAGTGAAACAGGGGGAGAGCAGCCCCAGCATTTT.

The chain joins TRBV7-9 to TRBJ2-1, with 9 bases fitting TRBD1. The V gene end was trimmed by 5 bases and the J gene end by 7 bases; junction bases not matched to a gene: 6. This CDR3 is built from 14 residues. Germline V gene lookup returns CDR1 SEHNR and CDR2 FQNEAQ (reference sequence). The CDR3 here is CASSARTGANEQFF. CDR3 nucleotide sequence: TGTGCCAGCAGCGCCAGGACAGGGGCGAATGAGCAGTTCTTC.

The V and J genes are TRBV9 and TRBJ1-6, with TRBD1 matching over 7 bases. The length of the CDR3 is 16 residues. Trimming took 0 bases from V and 10 from J; bases not matched to a gene: 10. Germline V gene sequence: CDR1 SGDLS, CDR2 YYNGEE. The CDR3 DNA reads TGTGCCAGCAGCGTAGAAACCCAGGGGGTCGGGTCACCCCTCCACTTT. Its translation is CASSVETQGVGSPLHF.

The count of this clone is one. The chain has TRBV5-6 and TRBJ1-5; 8 positions match TRBD1. The CDR3 length is 15 residues. V was clipped by 0 bases and J by 1 base; unmatched bases: 0. Germline V lookup: CDR1 SGHDT, CDR2 YYEEEE. The chain's CDR3 is CASSLGQGSNQPQHF. The CDR3 bases are TGTGCCAGCAGCTTGGGACAGGGGAGCAATCAGCCCCAGCATTTT.

The chain carries TRBV19 and TRBJ1-2, with TRBD1 identical over 10 bases. The CDR3 sequence is 14 residues long. Germline CDR1 is LNHDA and CDR2 is SQIVND (reference sequence). J was trimmed by 8 bases and V by 4 bases; bases with no gene match: 7. The CDR3 loop reads CASSKGTGASGYTF. The CDR3 DNA is TGTGCCAGTAGTAAAGGGACAGGGGCATCGGGCTACACCTTC.